The subject of this entry is one T cell receptor (beta chain). What it recognizes is unknown. These data belong to a study of shared clonotypes between healthy human individuals. Study observations and caveats: Limited genetic and exposure-history diversity came from having few donors.

V was pared by 6 bases and J by 8 bases, with 22 bases between. The CDR3 is 15 residues long. CDR1 is MNHEY and CDR2 is SVGAGI in the germline V gene. In the original analysis: Filtering differed, since immunoSEQ gave only junction sequences and no quality scores. Method: immunoSEQ multiplex PCR; TCRdb's copy keeps in-frame clones and lacks some. The DNA was the basis for D and trimming; V, J and clone size are from that table. Of 2 million to 3 million clones listed, 80% to 95% were seen once; the top ten hold roughly 0.36%. The chain recombines TRBV6-5 with TRBJ1-2, with D hard to call. This clonotype was obtained from a man between 18 and 35 years old in good health. Some clones in this sample may be carry-over from other donors' samples. Sequenced input: naive CD4+ T cells from PBMCs. Subset denoted: CD45RA+ positively selected. The CDR3 sequence: CASRPGSLEIRGYTF. The CDR3 DNA sequence: TGTGCCAGCAGGCCGGGATCCCTAGAGATCCGAGGCTACACCTTC.